One and the same sample provided the 6 T cell receptor beta chains below, sequenced in a study of blood T cells in healthy people across ages. A J-beta primer mix and a sample-barcoded 5' primer were used in a second PCR of roughly 7 to 12 cycles. TCRdb fed the 5' RACE reads into MiXCR, producing one record per CDR3 protein. The sample yields 1.5 million to 2 million distinct CDR3 sequences, roughly 27% seen once. The sequenced material came from blood. These receptors were obtained from a woman younger than 45 in good health.

This clonotype was recorded many times. The chain recombines TRBV6-5 with TRBJ2-3, with D possibly being TRBD1 or TRBD2 (6 bases each). Germline loops: CDR1 MNHEY, CDR2 SVGAGI. This CDR3 has 14 amino acids. Trimming left V 6 bases short and J 6 bases short, with 16 bases between. As DNA, the CDR3 is TGTGCCAGCAGCCCCACGGGGGCGGAGGATACGCAGTATTTT. Amino acid sequence: CASSPTGAEDTQYF.

The rearrangement uses TRBV10-2 and TRBJ1-2; TRBD1 agrees at 10 bases. The CDR3 is made up of 13 amino acids. Germline values: CDR1 WSHSY, CDR2 SAAADI. After removal of 4 bases from V and 8 bases from J, the junction contained 4 bases not matched to a gene. CDR3 amino acids: CASSGDRGKGYTF. DNA of the CDR3: TGCGCCAGCAGTGGGGACAGGGGTAAAGGCTACACCTTC.

This sequence joins TRBV7-2 and TRBJ2-5; 9 bases fit TRBD1. The J call is in doubt because the DNA end fits TRBJ2-7 better. The CDR3 consists of 15 residues. Germline V gene lookup returns CDR1 SGHTA and CDR2 FQGNSA. CDR3 DNA: TGTGCCAGCAGCCGACGAGGGGACAGGGTGGACGAGCAGTACTTC. This translates into CASSRRGDRVDEQYF.

In its sample, this clonotype was seen many times. The chain links TRBV7-2 to TRBJ2-1, with TRBD2 as a possible D gene (6 bases). Per the germline V gene, CDR1 is SGHTA and CDR2 is FQGNSA. CDR3 length equals 11 residues. V lost 3 bases and J 13 bases, leaving 10 bases between the germline ends. CDR3 region: CASSFSGLQFF. The CDR3 DNA reads as TGTGCCAGCAGCTTTAGCGGCCTCCAGTTCTTC.

The chain recombines TRBV5-1 with TRBJ2-4; perhaps TRBD1 as D (5 bases). Judging by the DNA end, TRBJ2-7 fits better; the J call may be wrong. From germline, CDR1 is SGHRS and CDR2 YFSETQ. CDR3 length: 15 amino acids. The CDR3 here is CASSLGPQKDNEQYF. CDR3 DNA sequence: TGCGCCAGCAGCTTGGGGCCTCAGAAGGACAACGAGCAGTACTTC.

Written as DNA, the CDR3 is TGTGCCAGCAGTTTAGGAGGGGGCGCAGGCCGGCCCCAGCATTTT. This codes for CASSLGGGAGRPQHF. The genes are TRBV12-3 or TRBV12-4 and TRBJ1-5; 7 bases match TRBD1. The V and J ends lost 1 base and 9 bases, in that order; junction bases with no gene match: 9. The CDR3 extends over 15 amino acids.